These 21 T cell receptor beta chains were all obtained from the same sample, sequenced in a study of control samples from healthy donors and cancer patients. This table comes from immunoSEQ multiplex PCR, and its TCRdb copy is limited to in-frame clones, with some not included. This sample has around 90,000 clones, with more than 75% found just once. Sequencing was done on a sample of blood. Every receptor here comes from a young man in good health.

V and J are TRBV2 and TRBJ2-7; TRBD1 is a possible D gene (5 bases). V was trimmed by 1 base and J by 3 bases, leaving 16 bases between them. Germline values: CDR1 SNHLY, CDR2 FYNNEI. This CDR3 comprises 16 residues. The chain's CDR3 is CASSEEDRPIYYEQYV. In nucleotides, the CDR3 is TGTGCCAGCAGTGAAGAAGACAGACCTATTTACTACGAGCAGTACGTC.

The chain's CDR3 is CASTLGTGFINEQFF. The CDR3 DNA follows: TGTGCCAGCACGCTCGGGACAGGGTTCATCAATGAGCAGTTCTTC. The chain links TRBV7-9 to TRBJ2-1, with 9 bases fitting TRBD1. V was clipped by 7 bases and J by 6 bases; unmatched bases: 10. This CDR3 region has 15 residues. CDR1 and CDR2 (germline): SEHNR, FQNEAQ (reference sequence).

The J gene is TRBJ1-1, the V gene TRBV19, with D perhaps matching TRBD1 (5 bases). The germline V and J ends were trimmed by 5 bases and 4 bases, with 14 bases remaining between them. The CDR3 covers 14 residues. From germline, CDR1 is LNHDA and CDR2 SQIVND (reference sequence). The CDR3 spells CASSYLGAGTEAFF. Here the CDR3 DNA reads TGTGCCAGTAGTTACCTTGGGGCGGGCACTGAAGCTTTCTTT.

The CDR3 loop is CASRRLATGANVLTF. CDR3 nucleotides: TGTGCCAGCAGGAGACTAGCGACTGGGGCCAACGTCCTGACTTTC. The rearrangement uses TRBV6-5 and TRBJ2-6, with 8 positions matching TRBD2. Losses at the gene ends were 6 bases for V and 2 bases for J; bases not matched to a gene: 3. CDR3 length equals 15 residues. Looked up from germline, CDR1 is MNHEY and CDR2 is SVGAGI.

The CDR3 loop is CASSLRGLNTEAFF. The CDR3 DNA reads TGTGCCAGCAGCCTACGGGGGCTAAACACTGAAGCTTTCTTT. The chain carries TRBV27 and TRBJ1-1; tentative D call: TRBD1 (6 bases). This CDR3 spans 14 amino acids. The germline V gene has CDR1 MNHEY and CDR2 SMNVEV (reference sequence). Trimming shortened V by 6 bases and J by 2 bases, and 13 bases separated the two germline ends.

V is TRBV13 and J is TRBJ2-1; D perhaps matches TRBD1 (6 bases). The CDR3 contains 11 residues. Germline CDR1 is PRHDT and CDR2 is FYEKMQ (reference sequence). The ends were cut back, 4 bases at V and 10 bases at J, with 8 bases in the middle. CDR3 amino acids: CASSSRGEQFF. CDR3 bases: TGTGCCAGCAGCTCAAGGGGGGAGCAGTTCTTC. Full variable domain (remainder filled in from reference TRBV13 and TRBJ2-1): AAGVIQSPRHLIKEKRETATLKCYPIPRHDTVYWYQQGPGQDPQFLISFYEKMQSDKGSIPDRFSAQQFSDYHSELNMSSLELGDSALYFCASSSRGEQFFGPGTRLTVL.

V is TRBV10-3 and J is TRBJ2-3; 9 nucleotides line up with TRBD2. The V gene's germline CDR1 is ENHRY and CDR2 SYGVKD. Losses at the gene ends were 5 bases for V and 0 bases for J; bases not matched to a gene: 3. The CDR3 totals 15 residues. The CDR3, as DNA: TGTGCCATCAGTCAACTAGCGGGTAGCACAGATACGCAGTATTTT. As protein: CAISQLAGSTDTQYF.

Here the CDR3 reads CAWSRGDGSNQPQHF. CDR3 nucleotide sequence: TGTGCCTGGAGTCGGGGAGACGGTAGCAATCAGCCCCAGCATTTT. V usage is TRBV30 and J usage is TRBJ1-5; no clear D. Trimming cost V 2 bases and J 0 bases, with 11 bases left between them. The CDR3 extends over 15 amino acids. In germline, CDR1 is GTSNPN, CDR2 SVGIG (reference sequence).

This clone occurred a few times. The chain employs TRBV5-4 and TRBJ1-6, with 7 bases lining up with TRBD1. V lost 0 bases and J lost 9; bases outside the gene matches: 3. The CDR3 has 14 amino acids. CDR1 SGHNT and CDR2 YYREEE come from the germline V gene (reference sequence). CDR3: CASSLDRGGSPLHF. CDR3 coding DNA: TGTGCCAGCAGCTTGGACAGGGGAGGTTCACCCCTCCACTTT.

This clone was detected once. The chain links TRBV4-2 to TRBJ1-2, with D perhaps matching TRBD1 (6 bases). The ends were cut back, 0 bases at V and 0 bases at J, with 17 bases in the middle. Germline CDR1 is LGHNA and CDR2 is YNFKEQ. The CDR3 has 18 amino acids. CDR3 sequence (DNA): TGTGCCAGCAGCCAAGAGTCGGGGGACACTCTTACTAACTATGGCTACACCTTC. Amino acids: CASSQESGDTLTNYGYTF.

The rearrangement links TRBV5-5 to TRBJ1-1; 9 bases fit TRBD1. Germline loops: CDR1 SGHKS, CDR2 YYEKEE (reference sequence). J gave up 7 bases and V 2 bases, and 6 bases lay outside the gene matches. This CDR3 region has 14 residues. CDR3 sequence (DNA): TGTGCCAGCAGCTTCCCGGGACAGGGAGTTGAAGCTTTCTTT. Its protein product is CASSFPGQGVEAFF.

This clone has just one count. The chain links TRBV6-6 to TRBJ2-7; 12 nucleotides line up with TRBD2. The V segment lost 4 bases and the J segment 4 bases; nucleotides outside the gene matches: 8. Per the germline V gene, CDR1 is MNHNY and CDR2 is SVGAGI (reference sequence). This CDR3 is 16 amino acids long. CDR3 sequence reads: CASSSFLAGGAYEQYV. The CDR3 DNA sequence: TGTGCCAGCAGTTCCTTCCTAGCGGGGGGGGCGTACGAGCAGTACGTC.

The chain carries TRBV11-2 and TRBJ2-7; 10 nucleotides line up with TRBD1. The CDR3 consists of 14 residues. CDR1 and CDR2 (germline): SGHAT, FQNNGV. Germline trimming cut 3 bases from V and 5 bases from J; bases unmatched to any gene: 4. CDR3 DNA: TGTGCCAGCAGCTTCGGACAGGGGGGGAACGAGCAGTACGTC. Translating gives CASSFGQGGNEQYV.

The chain links TRBV10-1 to TRBJ2-5; no clear D. Germline-derived CDR1 and CDR2 are WNHNN and SYGVQD (reference sequence). The V end was cut by 0 bases, the J end by 5 bases, with 7 bases between. The CDR3 length is 13 residues. In nucleotides, the CDR3 is TGCGCCAGCAGTGAGTCTGGGGTGGAGACCCAGTACTTC. Translation gives CASSESGVETQYF.

The chain is built from TRBV5-1 and TRBJ1-1, with unresolved D. The CDR3 is 13 residues long. Per the germline V gene, CDR1 is SGHRS and CDR2 is YFSETQ. V lost 8 bases and J 8 bases, leaving 19 bases between the germline ends. This chain's CDR3 is CASTISDLREAFF. The CDR3 DNA follows: TGCGCCAGTACTATAAGTGACCTCAGGGAAGCTTTCTTT.

This chain uses TRBV9 with TRBJ2-1; tentative D call: TRBD1 (6 bases). Trimming pared 4 bases from V and 7 bases from J, leaving 18 bases between. Germline V gene data show CDR1 as SGDLS and CDR2 as YYNGEE. CDR3 length: 15 residues. The CDR3 region is CASSRPWGPENEQFF. Here the CDR3 DNA reads TGTGCCAGCAGCCGCCCTTGGGGGCCGGAGAATGAGCAGTTCTTC.

A few counts support this clone. The gene calls are TRBV11-2 and TRBJ1-4, with D possibly TRBD1 on 5 matching bases. Trimming removed 4 bases at V and 0 bases at J, with 15 bases between. This CDR3 is 17 amino acids long. Per the germline V gene, CDR1 is SGHAT and CDR2 is FQNNGV. CDR3 DNA sequence: TGTGCCAGCAGCTCTGGACCCCGGGGGTCAACTAATGAAAAACTGTTTTTT. Protein: CASSSGPRGSTNEKLFF.

The rearrangement uses TRBV9 and TRBJ1-1, with 10 positions matching TRBD1. CDR1 is SGDLS and CDR2 is YYNGEE in the germline V gene. With 4 bases clipped from V and 7 bases from J, the junction kept 4 bases outside the gene matches. The CDR3 contains 13 residues. Written as DNA, the CDR3 is TGTGCCAGCAGCCCGGGACAGGGGTTTGAAGCTTTCTTT. This translates into CASSPGQGFEAFF.

V and J are TRBV9 and TRBJ2-2; D remains unclear. CDR3 length equals 15 residues. The V gene's germline CDR1 is SGDLS and CDR2 YYNGEE. Trimming shortened V by 4 bases and J by 6 bases, and 16 bases separated the two germline ends. This CDR3 reads CASSPSRTLSGELFF. CDR3 bases: TGTGCCAGCAGCCCCTCAAGGACGTTATCCGGGGAGCTGTTTTTT.

J is TRBJ2-1 and V is TRBV21-1; no check of the table's D call, TRBD2, against the DNA was made. TRBV21-1 is assigned pseudogene status. The CDR3 has 19 amino acids. CDR3 DNA: TGTGCCAGCAGCAAGGGGACTAGCGGGGGGTTGAGCTCCTACAATGAGCAGTTCTTC. Its protein product is CASSKGTSGGLSSYNEQFF.

Only one count was recorded for this clone. This chain connects TRBV7-8 to TRBJ2-1; TRBD2 might be the D (6 bases). The ends were cut back, 4 bases at V and 0 bases at J, with 13 bases in the middle. Germline values: CDR1 SGHVS, CDR2 FQNEAQ. This CDR3 comprises 16 residues. The CDR3 DNA reads as TGTGCCAGCAGCTCCTCGGGGGTCCTCTCCTACAATGAGCAGTTCTTC. This translates into CASSSSGVLSYNEQFF. Full variable domain (rest looked up from reference TRBV7-8 and TRBJ2-1): GAGVSQSPRYKVAKRGQDVALRCDPISGHVSLFWYQQALGQGPEFLTYFQNEAQLDKSGLPSDRFFAERPEGSVSTLKIQRTQQEDSAVYLCASSSSGVLSYNEQFFGPGTRLTVL.